This record covers a single T cell receptor (beta chain). Its specificity is unknown. TCRdb reprocessed the reads via MiXCR and lists one record per CDR3 protein. The sample includes roughly 600,000 distinct CDR3 sequences, 20% to 30% seen only once; the top ten take under 8.5%. V was shortened by 0 bases and J by 3 bases, with 8 bases between the two germline ends. The CDR3 is 14 amino acids. The germline V gene encodes CDR1 LNHNV and CDR2 YYDKDF (reference sequence). These data are taken from a study of T cell repertoires in cytomegalovirus infection. At the level of the study: A matching HLA type, together with CMV infection, was signaled by public TCR beta signatures. Findings and caveats of the study: Cumulative public TCR beta family frequency identified CMV carriers with the relevant HLA. Clonotypes of TCR beta that were HLA-C-restricted and CMV-specific dominated the ex vivo response.

The V gene is TRBV15, the J gene TRBJ2-5; no clear D gene. The clonotype was recovered from a human donor in good health (CMV status not recorded). Some clones in this sample may be carry-over from other donors' samples. The sample was CD8+ T cells from PBMCs. The DNA for the CDR3 is TGTGCCACCAGCAGAGAACAGCTTGAAGAGACCCAGTACTTC. It encodes CATSREQLEETQYF.